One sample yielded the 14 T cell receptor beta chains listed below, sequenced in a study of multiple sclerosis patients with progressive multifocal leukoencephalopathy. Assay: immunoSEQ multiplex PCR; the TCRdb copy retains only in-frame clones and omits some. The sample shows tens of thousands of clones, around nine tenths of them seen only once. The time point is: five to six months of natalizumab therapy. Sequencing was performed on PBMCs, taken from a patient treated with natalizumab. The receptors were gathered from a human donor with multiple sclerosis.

CDR3 region: CASSLFRGHTEAFF. The CDR3, as DNA: TGTGCCAGCAGTTTATTTCGGGGACACACTGAAGCTTTCTTT. The chain has TRBV28 and TRBJ1-1; TRBD1 might be the D (5 bases). This CDR3 has 14 amino acids. Trimming took 1 base from V and 3 from J, leaving 9 bases between them. CDR1 is MDHEN, CDR2 SYDVKM, per germline. The full variable domain, its missing parts supplied by reference TRBV28 and TRBJ1-1, is DVKVTQSSRYLVKRTGEKVFLECVQDMDHENMFWYRQDPGLGLRLIYFSYDVKMKEKGDIPEGYSVSREKKERFSLILESASTNQTSMYLCASSLFRGHTEAFFGQGTRLTVV.

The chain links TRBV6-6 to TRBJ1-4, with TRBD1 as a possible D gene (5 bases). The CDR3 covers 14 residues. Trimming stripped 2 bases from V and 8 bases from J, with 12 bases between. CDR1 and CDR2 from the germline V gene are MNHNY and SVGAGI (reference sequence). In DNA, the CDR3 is TGTGCCAGCAGTTACAGGCAGGGCCAGGAAAAACTGTTTTTT. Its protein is CASSYRQGQEKLFF.

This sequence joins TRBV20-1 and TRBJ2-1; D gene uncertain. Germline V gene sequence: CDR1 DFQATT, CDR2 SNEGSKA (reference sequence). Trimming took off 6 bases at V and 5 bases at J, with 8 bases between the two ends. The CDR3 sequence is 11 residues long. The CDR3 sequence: CSAGHHNEQFF. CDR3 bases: TGCAGTGCCGGGCATCACAATGAGCAGTTCTTC.

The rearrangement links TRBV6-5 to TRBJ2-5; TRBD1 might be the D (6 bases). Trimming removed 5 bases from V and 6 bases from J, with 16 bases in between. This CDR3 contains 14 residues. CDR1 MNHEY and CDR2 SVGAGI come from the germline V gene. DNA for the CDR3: TGTGCCAGCAGTGAAGGGTCAGGGGTGCAGACCCAGTACTTC. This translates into CASSEGSGVQTQYF.

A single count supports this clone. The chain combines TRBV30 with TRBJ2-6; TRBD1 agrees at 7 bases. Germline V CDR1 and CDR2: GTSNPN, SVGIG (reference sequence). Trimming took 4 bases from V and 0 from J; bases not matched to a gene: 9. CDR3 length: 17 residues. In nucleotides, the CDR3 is TGTGCCTGGACGCGAGACAGGGTCAGCTCTGGGGCCAACGTCCTGACTTTC. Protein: CAWTRDRVSSGANVLTF.

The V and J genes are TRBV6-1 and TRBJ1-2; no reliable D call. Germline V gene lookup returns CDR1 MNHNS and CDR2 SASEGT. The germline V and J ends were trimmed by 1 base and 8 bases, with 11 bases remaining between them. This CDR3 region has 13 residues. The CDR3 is CASSEGTAWGYTF. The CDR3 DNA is TGTGCCAGCAGTGAAGGGACTGCCTGGGGCTACACCTTC.

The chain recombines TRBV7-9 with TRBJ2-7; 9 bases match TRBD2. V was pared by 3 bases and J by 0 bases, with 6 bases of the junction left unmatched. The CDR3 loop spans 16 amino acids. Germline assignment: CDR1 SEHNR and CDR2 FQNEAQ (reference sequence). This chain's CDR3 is CASSFPASGNSYEQYF. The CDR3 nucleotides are TGTGCCAGCAGCTTTCCTGCTAGCGGGAACTCCTACGAGCAGTACTTC.

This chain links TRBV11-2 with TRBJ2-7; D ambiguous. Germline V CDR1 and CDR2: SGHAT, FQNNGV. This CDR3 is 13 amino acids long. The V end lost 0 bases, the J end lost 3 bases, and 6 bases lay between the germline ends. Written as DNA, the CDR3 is TGTGCCAGCAGCTTAGAGAACCACTACGAGCAGTACTTC. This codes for CASSLENHYEQYF.

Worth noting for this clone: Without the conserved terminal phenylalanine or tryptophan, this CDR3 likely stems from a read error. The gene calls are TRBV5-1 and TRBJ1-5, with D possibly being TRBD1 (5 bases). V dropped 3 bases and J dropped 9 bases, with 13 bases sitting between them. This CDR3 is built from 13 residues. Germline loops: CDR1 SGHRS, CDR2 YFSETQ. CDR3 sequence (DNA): TGCGCCAGCAGCTGCGACAGTCTAAGGCCCCAGCATTCT. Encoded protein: CASSCDSLRPQHS.

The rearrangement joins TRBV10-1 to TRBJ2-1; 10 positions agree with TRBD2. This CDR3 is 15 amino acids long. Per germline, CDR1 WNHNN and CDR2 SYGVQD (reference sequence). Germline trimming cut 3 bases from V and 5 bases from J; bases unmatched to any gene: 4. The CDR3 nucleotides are TGCGCCAGCAGTGATAGGACTAGCGGAAACAATGAGCAGTTCTTC. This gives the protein CASSDRTSGNNEQFF.

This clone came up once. The CDR3 DNA reads as TGTGCCAGCAGTGAATCCAGGACAGGGGGGCCTGAAGCTTTCTTT. Translated: CASSESRTGGPEAFF. The chain couples TRBV25-1 to TRBJ1-1, with 10 bases lining up with TRBD1. V lost 1 base, J lost 6 bases, and 5 bases stayed unmatched. The germline gives CDR1 MGHDK, CDR2 SYGVNS. The CDR3 contains 15 residues.

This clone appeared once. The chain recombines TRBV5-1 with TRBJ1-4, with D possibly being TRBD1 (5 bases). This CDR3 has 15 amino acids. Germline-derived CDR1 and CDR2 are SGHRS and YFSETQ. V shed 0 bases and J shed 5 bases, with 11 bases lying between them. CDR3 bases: TGCGCCAGCAGCTTGGCCGGGGGGATCAATGAAAAACTGTTTTTT. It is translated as CASSLAGGINEKLFF.

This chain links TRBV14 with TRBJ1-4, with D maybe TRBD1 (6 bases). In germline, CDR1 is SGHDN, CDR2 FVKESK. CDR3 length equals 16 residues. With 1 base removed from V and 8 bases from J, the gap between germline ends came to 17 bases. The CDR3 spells CASSQVVGGLGEKLFF. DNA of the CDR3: TGTGCCAGCAGCCAAGTCGTGGGGGGCTTGGGAGAAAAACTGTTTTTT.

In nucleotides, the CDR3 is TGTGCCAGCAGCGACTCAGAAGGGGTCAGGAACACTGAAGCTTTCTTT. Its protein is CASSDSEGVRNTEAFF. V usage is TRBV9 and J usage is TRBJ1-1; D is possibly TRBD1 (5 bases). The germline V and J ends were trimmed by 3 bases and 1 base, with 16 bases remaining between them. This CDR3 spans 16 amino acids. CDR1 and CDR2 (germline): SGDLS, YYNGEE.